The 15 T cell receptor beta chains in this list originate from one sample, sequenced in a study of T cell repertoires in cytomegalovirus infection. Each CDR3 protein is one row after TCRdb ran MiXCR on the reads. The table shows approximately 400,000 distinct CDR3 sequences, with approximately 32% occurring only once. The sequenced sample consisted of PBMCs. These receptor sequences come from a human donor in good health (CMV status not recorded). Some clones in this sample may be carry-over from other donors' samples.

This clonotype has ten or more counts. CDR3 region: CASSSSSGTRETQYF. The CDR3 coding sequence is TGTGCCAGCAGCTCCTCTTCCGGGACTAGGGAGACCCAGTACTTC. The chain recombines TRBV7-6 with TRBJ2-5; TRBD2 agrees at 8 bases. With 4 bases clipped from V and 5 bases from J, the junction kept 9 bases outside the gene matches. The CDR3 spans 15 residues. Germline V gene sequence: CDR1 SGHVS, CDR2 FNYEAQ.

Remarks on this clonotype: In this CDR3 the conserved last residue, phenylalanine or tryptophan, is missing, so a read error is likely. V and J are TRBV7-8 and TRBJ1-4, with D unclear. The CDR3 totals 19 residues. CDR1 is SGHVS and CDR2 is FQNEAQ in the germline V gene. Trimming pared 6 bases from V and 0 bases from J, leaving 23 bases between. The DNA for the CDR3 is TGTGCCAGCAGTAAGGGCAGAATTAATAGACCGACAACTAATGAAAAACTGTTTTTG. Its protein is CASSKGRINRPTTNEKLFL.

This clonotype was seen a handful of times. CDR3 nucleotides: TGTGCCAGCAGCTTGGAGGGCAGTCTACCCTATGGCTACACCTTC. Translating gives CASSLEGSLPYGYTF. The V and J genes are TRBV5-4 and TRBJ1-2, with no clear D. The germline gives CDR1 SGHNT, CDR2 YYREEE (reference sequence). Trimming cost V 0 bases and J 4 bases, with 13 bases left between them. This CDR3 comprises 15 residues.

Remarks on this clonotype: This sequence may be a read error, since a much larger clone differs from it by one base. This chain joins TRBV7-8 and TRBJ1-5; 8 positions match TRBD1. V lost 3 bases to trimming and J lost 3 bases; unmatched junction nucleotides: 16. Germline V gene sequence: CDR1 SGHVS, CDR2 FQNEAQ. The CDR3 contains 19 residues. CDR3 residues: CASSFRPGETGALNQPQHF. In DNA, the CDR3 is TGTGCCAGCAGCTTTCGTCCCGGCGAGACAGGGGCCCTCAATCAGCCCCAGCATTTT.

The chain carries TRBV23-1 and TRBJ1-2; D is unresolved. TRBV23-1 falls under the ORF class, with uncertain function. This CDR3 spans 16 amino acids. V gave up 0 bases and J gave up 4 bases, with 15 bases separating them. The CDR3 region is CASSQSNSWFAYGYTF. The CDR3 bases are TGCGCCAGCAGTCAATCTAACAGCTGGTTCGCCTATGGCTACACCTTC.

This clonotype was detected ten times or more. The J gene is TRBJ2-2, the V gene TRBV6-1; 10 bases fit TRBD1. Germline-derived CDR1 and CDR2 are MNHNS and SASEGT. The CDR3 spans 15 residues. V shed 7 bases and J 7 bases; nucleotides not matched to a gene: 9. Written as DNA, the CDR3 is TGTGCCAGCAACGCACGACAGGGGGCAGGCGGGGAGCTGTTTTTT. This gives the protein CASNARQGAGGELFF.

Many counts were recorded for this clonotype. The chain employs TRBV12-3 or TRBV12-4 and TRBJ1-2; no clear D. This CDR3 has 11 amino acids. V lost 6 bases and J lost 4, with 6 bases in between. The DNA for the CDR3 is TGTGCCAGCAGCTCGTCCTATGGCTACACCTTC. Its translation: CASSSSYGYTF.

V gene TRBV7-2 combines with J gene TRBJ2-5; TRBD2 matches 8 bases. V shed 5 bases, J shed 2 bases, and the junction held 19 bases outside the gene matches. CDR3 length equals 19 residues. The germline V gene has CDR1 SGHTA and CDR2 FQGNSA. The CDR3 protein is CASSPLATRGVTIQETQYF. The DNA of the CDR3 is TGTGCCAGCAGCCCTCTAGCGACGCGGGGGGTTACCATACAAGAGACCCAGTACTTC.

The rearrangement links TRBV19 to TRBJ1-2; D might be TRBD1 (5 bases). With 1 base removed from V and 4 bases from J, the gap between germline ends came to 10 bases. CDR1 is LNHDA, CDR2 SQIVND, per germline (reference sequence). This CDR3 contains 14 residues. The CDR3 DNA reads TGTGCCAGTAGTATAGCCCGGGACTCCTATGGCTACACCTTC. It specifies CASSIARDSYGYTF.

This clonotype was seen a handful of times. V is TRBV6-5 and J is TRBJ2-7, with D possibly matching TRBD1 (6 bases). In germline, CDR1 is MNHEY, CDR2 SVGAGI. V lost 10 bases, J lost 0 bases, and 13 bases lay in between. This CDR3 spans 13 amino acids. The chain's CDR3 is CATSDSSSYEQYF. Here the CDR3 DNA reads TGTGCCACCTCGGACAGCAGCTCCTACGAGCAGTACTTC.

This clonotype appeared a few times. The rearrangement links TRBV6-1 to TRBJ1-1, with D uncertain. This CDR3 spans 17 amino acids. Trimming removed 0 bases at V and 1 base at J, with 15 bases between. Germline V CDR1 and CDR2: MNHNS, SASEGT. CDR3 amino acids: CASSEADKGLTNTEAFF. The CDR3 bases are TGTGCCAGCAGTGAAGCTGACAAGGGCCTAACGAACACTGAAGCTTTCTTT.

The DNA of the CDR3 is TGTGCCAGCAGTTACTCGAATCACTACAACACTGAAGCTTTCTTT. Residues: CASSYSNHYNTEAFF. The chain uses TRBV6-5 and TRBJ1-1; D call uncertain. There are 15 residues in the CDR3. Per germline, CDR1 MNHEY and CDR2 SVGAGI. Between the trimmed V and J ends, which lost 0 bases and 2 bases, there was a span of 10 bases.

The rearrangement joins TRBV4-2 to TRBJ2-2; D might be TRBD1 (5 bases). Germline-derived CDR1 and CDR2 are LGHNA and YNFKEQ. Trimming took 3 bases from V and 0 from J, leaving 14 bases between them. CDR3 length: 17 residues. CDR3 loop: CASSQASGLANTGELFF. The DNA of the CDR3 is TGTGCCAGCAGCCAGGCTTCAGGGCTCGCGAACACCGGGGAGCTGTTTTTT.

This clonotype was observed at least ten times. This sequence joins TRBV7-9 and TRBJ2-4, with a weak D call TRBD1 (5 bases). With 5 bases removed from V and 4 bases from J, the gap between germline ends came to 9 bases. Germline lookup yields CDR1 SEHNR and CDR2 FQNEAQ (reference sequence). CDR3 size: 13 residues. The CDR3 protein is CASSPDSKNIQYF. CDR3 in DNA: TGTGCCAGCAGCCCTGACAGTAAAAACATTCAGTACTTC.

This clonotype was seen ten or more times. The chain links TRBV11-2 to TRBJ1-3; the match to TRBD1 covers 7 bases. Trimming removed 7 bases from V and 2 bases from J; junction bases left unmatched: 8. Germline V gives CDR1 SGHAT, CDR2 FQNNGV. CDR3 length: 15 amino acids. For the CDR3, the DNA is TGTGCCAGCACGCAGACAGGGACTCCTGGAAACACCATATATTTT. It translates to CASTQTGTPGNTIYF.